This T cell receptor beta chain was identified during a study of blood T cell repertoires in COVID-19. At the level of the study: PBMCs, B-cell-depleted T cells, or T cells were the source of the cDNA or gDNA that made up the material.

CDR1 is MDHEN and CDR2 is SYDVKM in the germline V gene. Trimming took off 9 bases at V and 4 bases at J, with 19 bases between the two ends. The CDR3 consists of 15 residues. Method: immunoSEQ multiplex PCR; TCRdb's copy keeps in-frame clones and lacks some. The sample lists fewer than 450,000 clones, 90% occurring once. The V call is TRBV28, the J call TRBJ1-5, with D hard to call. The sequence was obtained from a man aged 18 to 30 who had recovered from COVID-19. The sample was PBMCs or T cells enriched from blood (not recorded which). DNA of the CDR3: TGTGCCAGTACGCCCCGGGGATGGAAGAATCAGCCCCAGCATTTT. Its translation: CASTPRGWKNQPQHF.